Listed here are 10 T cell receptor beta chains from one sample, sequenced in a study of CD8 T cells in Susac syndrome. Reverse transcription used about 0.45 to 1 ug RNA and random hexamers. TCRdb itself ran the immunoSEQ multiplex PCR reads through MiXCR, one entry per CDR3 protein. The sample includes about 210,000 distinct CDR3 sequences, 95% seen only once; the top ten take about 0.091%. Specimen: CD4+ T cells from PBMCs. The receptor source for this set is a human donor with multiple sclerosis.

CDR3 sequence (DNA): TGTGCCAGCATGGCGGGGTGGGGGAACACTGAAGCTTTCTTT. It translates to CASMAGWGNTEAFF. The chain recombines TRBV2 with TRBJ1-1; no reliable D call. V was clipped by 7 bases and J by 1 base, with 13 bases between them. CDR1 is SNHLY and CDR2 is FYNNEI in the germline V gene. The CDR3 sequence is 14 residues long.

This clonotype was seen only once. The chain couples TRBV2 to TRBJ2-2, with 12 bases aligning to TRBD1. Germline-derived CDR1 and CDR2 are SNHLY and FYNNEI. The CDR3 length is 16 residues. Trimming cost V 6 bases and J 3 bases; bases outside gene matches: 5. CDR3 DNA: TGTGCCAGCAGGCCAGGGACAGGGGGCTACACCGGGGAGCTGTTTTTT. Translated, it gives CASRPGTGGYTGELFF.

The V and J genes are TRBV12-3 or TRBV12-4 and TRBJ1-5, with D unclear. The CDR3 contains 14 residues. Trimming stripped 5 bases from V and 1 base from J, with 9 bases between. CDR3 residues: CASSPMVSNQPQHF. CDR3 bases: TGTGCCAGCAGTCCAATGGTGAGCAATCAGCCCCAGCATTTT.

The gene calls are TRBV29-1 and TRBJ2-3, with no clear D. The CDR3 has 16 residues. Trimming removed 0 bases at V and 1 base at J, with 14 bases between. CDR1 and CDR2 from the germline V gene are SQVTM and ANQGSEA. CDR3 nucleotide sequence: TGCAGCGTTGAAGATCGGTCCAACCAAGGCACAGATACGCAGTATTTT. Its translation: CSVEDRSNQGTDTQYF.

The J gene is TRBJ2-7, the V gene TRBV20-1; no reliable D call. The CDR3 consists of 12 residues. Germline loops: CDR1 DFQATT, CDR2 SNEGSKA (reference sequence). V lost 5 bases and J 0 bases, leaving 8 bases between the germline ends. The CDR3 loop is CSARPNSYEQYF. The CDR3 DNA follows: TGCAGTGCTCGGCCCAACTCCTACGAGCAGTACTTC.

This chain uses TRBV6-5 with TRBJ1-1, with a tentative D call TRBD1 (6 bases). Trimming left V 2 bases short and J 0 bases short, with 13 bases between. The CDR3 has 16 amino acids. Germline assignment: CDR1 MNHEY and CDR2 SVGAGI. The CDR3 DNA reads TGTGCCAGCAGTTACGGGGCAGGGGTAATGAACACTGAAGCTTTCTTT. This sequence encodes CASSYGAGVMNTEAFF.

The chain joins TRBV4-2 to TRBJ2-3; possible D gene TRBD1, 5 bases. V was shortened by 4 bases and J by 6 bases, with 14 bases between the two germline ends. The germline gives CDR1 LGHNA, CDR2 YNFKEQ. This CDR3 comprises 14 residues. The CDR3: CASSRGTGSDTQYF. CDR3 coding DNA: TGTGCCAGCAGCCGAGGTACAGGATCGGATACGCAGTATTTT.

In the case of this clonotype: Its ends do not fully match the called genes, so a read error is possible. The chain combines TRBV20-1 with TRBJ2-5; perhaps TRBD1 as D (5 bases). This CDR3 comprises 13 residues. Germline V gives CDR1 DFQATT, CDR2 SNEGSKA (reference sequence). CDR3 residues: CSATSTVKDTQYF. DNA for the CDR3: TGCAGTGCTACCTCGACAGTAAAAGACACCCAGTACTTC.

This clonotype was counted once. The genes are TRBV10-3 and TRBJ2-7; the D gene could be TRBD1 or TRBD2 (5 bases each). The CDR3 covers 14 residues. The germline CDR1 and CDR2 sequences are ENHRY and SYGVKD. Trimming cost V 4 bases and J 2 bases, with 12 bases left between them. The CDR3 is CAISGRTKTYEQYF. CDR3 DNA: TGTGCCATCAGTGGGAGGACAAAGACCTACGAGCAGTACTTC.

This clonotype was seen only once. The rearrangement joins TRBV25-1 to TRBJ1-1; 7 positions match TRBD1. The J segment lost 4 bases and the V segment lost 4 bases, leaving 3 bases of the junction unmatched. CDR1 is MGHDK, CDR2 SYGVNS, per germline. CDR3 length equals 13 residues. The CDR3 nucleotides are TGTGCCAGCAGTGGGGGACAGTTCACTGAAGCTTTCTTT. This translates into CASSGGQFTEAFF.